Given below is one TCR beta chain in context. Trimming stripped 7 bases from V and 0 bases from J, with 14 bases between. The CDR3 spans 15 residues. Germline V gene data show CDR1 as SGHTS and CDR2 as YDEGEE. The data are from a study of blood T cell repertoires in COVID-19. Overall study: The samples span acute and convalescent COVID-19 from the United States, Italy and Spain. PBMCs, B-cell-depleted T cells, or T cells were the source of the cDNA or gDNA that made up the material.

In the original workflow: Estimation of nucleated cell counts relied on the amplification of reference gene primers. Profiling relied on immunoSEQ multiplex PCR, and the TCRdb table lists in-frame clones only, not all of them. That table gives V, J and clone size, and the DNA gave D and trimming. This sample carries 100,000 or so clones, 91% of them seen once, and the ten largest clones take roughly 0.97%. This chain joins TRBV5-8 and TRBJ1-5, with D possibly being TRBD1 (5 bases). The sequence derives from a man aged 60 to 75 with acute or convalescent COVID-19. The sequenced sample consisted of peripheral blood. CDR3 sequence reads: CASQGRVNSNQPQHF. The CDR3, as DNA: TGTGCCAGCCAGGGCAGGGTTAATAGCAATCAGCCCCAGCATTTT.